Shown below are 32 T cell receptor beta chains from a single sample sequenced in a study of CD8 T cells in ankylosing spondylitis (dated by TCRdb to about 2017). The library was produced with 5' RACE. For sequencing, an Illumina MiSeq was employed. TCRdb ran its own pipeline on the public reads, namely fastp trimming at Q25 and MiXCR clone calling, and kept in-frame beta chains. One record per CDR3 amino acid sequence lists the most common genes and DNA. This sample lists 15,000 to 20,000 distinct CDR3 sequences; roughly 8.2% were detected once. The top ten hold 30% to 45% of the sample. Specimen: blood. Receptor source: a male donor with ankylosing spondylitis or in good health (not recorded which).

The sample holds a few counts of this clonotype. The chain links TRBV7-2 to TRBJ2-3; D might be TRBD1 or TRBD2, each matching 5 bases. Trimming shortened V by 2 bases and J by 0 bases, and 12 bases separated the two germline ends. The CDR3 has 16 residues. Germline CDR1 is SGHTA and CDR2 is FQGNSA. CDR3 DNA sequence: TGTGCCAGCAGCTTAAGAGGGGTTCTTAGCACAGATACGCAGTATTTT. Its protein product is CASSLRGVLSTDTQYF.

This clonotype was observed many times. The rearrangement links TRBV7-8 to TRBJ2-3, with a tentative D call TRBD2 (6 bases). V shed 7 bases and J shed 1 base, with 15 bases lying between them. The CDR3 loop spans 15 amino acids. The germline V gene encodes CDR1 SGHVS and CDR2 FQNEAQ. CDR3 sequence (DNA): TGTGCCAGCACTGGTCTAGCGAGGGGCACAGATACGCAGTATTTT. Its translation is CASTGLARGTDTQYF.

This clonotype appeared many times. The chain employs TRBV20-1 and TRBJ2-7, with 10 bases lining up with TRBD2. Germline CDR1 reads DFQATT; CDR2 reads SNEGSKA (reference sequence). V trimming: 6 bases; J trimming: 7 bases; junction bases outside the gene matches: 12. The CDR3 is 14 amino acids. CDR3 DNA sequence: TGCAGTGCCCAGAGCGGGAGGGCGTGGGAGGAGCAGTACTTC. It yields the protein CSAQSGRAWEEQYF.

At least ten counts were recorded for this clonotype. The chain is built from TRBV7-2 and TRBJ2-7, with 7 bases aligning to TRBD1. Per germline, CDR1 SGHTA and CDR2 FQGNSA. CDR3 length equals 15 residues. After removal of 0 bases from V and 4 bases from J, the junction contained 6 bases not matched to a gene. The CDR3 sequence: CASSLAWDRKYEQYF. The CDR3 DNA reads TGTGCCAGCAGCTTAGCATGGGACAGAAAATACGAGCAGTACTTC.

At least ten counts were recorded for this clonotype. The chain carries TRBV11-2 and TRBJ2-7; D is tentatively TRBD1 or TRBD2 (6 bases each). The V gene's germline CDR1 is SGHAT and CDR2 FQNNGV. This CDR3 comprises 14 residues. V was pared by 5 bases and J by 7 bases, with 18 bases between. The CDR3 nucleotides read TGTGCCAGCAGCCTAGGTGGGGGGCGAAAAGAGCAGTACGTC. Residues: CASSLGGGRKEQYV.

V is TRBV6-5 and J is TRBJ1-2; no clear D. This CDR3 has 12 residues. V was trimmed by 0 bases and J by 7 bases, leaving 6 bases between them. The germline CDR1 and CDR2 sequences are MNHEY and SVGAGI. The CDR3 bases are TGTGCCAGCAGTTACTCGGGCGCTGGCTACACCTTC. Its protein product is CASSYSGAGYTF.

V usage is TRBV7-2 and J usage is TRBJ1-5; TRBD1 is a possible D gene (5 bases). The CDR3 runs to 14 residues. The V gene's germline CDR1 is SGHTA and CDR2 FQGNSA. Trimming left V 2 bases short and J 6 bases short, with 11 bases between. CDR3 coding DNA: TGTGCCAGCAGCTTAATCGGGGGGGGTCAGCCCCAGCATTTT. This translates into CASSLIGGGQPQHF.

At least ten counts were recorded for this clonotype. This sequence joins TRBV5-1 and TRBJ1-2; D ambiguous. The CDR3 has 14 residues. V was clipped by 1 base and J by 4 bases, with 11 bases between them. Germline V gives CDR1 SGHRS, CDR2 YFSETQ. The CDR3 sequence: CASSLNTRTYGYTF. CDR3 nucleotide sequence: TGCGCCAGCAGCTTGAATACGAGGACCTATGGCTACACCTTC.

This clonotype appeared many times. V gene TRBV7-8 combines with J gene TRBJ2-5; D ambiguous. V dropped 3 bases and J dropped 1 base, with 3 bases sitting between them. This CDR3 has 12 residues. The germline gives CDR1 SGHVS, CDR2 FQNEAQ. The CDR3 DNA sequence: TGTGCCAGCAGCTTGATCCAAGAGACCCAGTACTTC. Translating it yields CASSLIQETQYF.

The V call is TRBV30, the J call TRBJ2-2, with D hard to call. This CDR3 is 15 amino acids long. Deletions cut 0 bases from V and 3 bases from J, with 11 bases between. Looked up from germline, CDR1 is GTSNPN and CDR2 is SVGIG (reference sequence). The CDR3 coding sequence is TGTGCCTGGAGTGTGCCCTCGACCGACACCGGGGAGCTGTTTTTT. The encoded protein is CAWSVPSTDTGELFF.

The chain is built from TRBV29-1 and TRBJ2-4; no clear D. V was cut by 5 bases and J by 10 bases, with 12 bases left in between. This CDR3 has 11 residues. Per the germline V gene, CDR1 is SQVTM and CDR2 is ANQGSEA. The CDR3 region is CSVITDAIQYF. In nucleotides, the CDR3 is TGCAGCGTTATCACGGACGCAATTCAGTACTTC.

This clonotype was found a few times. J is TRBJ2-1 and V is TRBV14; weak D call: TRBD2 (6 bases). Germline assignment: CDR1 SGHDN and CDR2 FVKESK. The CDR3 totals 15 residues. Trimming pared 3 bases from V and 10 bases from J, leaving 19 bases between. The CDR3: CASSQAGLHWGEQFF. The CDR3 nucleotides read TGTGCCAGCAGCCAGGCGGGACTCCACTGGGGAGAGCAGTTCTTC. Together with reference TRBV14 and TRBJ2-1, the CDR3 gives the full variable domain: EAGVTQFPSHSVIEKGQTVTLRCDPISGHDNLYWYRRVMGKEIKFLLHFVKESKQDESGMPNNRFLAERTGGTYSTLKVQPAELEDSGVYFCASSQAGLHWGEQFFGPGTRLTVL.

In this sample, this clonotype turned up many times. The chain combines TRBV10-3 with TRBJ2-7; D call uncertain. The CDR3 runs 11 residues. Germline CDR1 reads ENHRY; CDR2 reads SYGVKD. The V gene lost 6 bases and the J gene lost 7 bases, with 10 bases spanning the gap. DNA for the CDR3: TGTGCCATCAGCAGTATGGTTGAGCAGTACTTC. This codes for CAISSMVEQYF.

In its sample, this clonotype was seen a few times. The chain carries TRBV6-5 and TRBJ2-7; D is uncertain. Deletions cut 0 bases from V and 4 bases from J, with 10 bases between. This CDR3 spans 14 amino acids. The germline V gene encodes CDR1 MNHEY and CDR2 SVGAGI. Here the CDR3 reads CASSYSDDDYEQYF. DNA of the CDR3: TGTGCCAGCAGTTACTCGGATGACGATTACGAGCAGTACTTC.

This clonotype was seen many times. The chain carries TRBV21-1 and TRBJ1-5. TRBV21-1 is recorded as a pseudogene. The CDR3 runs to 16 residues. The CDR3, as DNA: TGTGCCAGCAGCAAAGAACGAGGTAGGGCTAGTCAGCCCCAGCATTTT. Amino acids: CASSKERGRASQPQHF.

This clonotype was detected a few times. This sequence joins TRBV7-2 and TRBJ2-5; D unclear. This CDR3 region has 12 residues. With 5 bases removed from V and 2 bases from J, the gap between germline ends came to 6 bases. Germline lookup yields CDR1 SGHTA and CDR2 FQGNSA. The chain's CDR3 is CASSINQETQYF. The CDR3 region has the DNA TGTGCCAGCAGCATTAATCAAGAGACCCAGTACTTC.

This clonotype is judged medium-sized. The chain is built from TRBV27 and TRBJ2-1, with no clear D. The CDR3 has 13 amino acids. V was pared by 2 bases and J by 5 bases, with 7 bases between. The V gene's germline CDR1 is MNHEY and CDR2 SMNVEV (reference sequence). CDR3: CASSLRANNEQFF. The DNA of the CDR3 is TGTGCCAGCAGTTTACGGGCAAACAATGAGCAGTTCTTC.

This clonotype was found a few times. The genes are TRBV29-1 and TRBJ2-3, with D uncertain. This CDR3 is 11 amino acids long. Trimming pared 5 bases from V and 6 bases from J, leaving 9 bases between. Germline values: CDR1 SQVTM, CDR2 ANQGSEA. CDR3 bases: TGCAGCGTTTACTCGTCGGATACGCAGTATTTT. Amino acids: CSVYSSDTQYF.

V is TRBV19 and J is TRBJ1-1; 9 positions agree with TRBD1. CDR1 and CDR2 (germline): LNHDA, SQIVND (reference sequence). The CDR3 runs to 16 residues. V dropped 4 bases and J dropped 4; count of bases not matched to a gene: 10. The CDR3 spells CASSNPGQGGSTEAFF. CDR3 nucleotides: TGTGCCAGTAGTAACCCGGGACAGGGAGGCAGCACTGAAGCTTTCTTT.

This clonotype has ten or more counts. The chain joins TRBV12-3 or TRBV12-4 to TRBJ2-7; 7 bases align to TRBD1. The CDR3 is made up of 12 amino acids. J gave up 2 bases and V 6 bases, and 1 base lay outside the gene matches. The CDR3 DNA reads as TGTGCCAGCAGGGACAGGACCTACGAGCAGTACTTC. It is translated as CASRDRTYEQYF.

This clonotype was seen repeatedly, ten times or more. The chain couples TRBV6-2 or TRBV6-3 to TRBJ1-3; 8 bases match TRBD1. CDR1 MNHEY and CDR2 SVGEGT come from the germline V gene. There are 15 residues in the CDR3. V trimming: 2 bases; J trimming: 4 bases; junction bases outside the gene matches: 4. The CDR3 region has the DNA TGTGCCAGCAGTTACCCCAGGGGGCGAGGAAACACCATATATTTT. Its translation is CASSYPRGRGNTIYF.

The CDR3 loop reads CSVLLTGDTGELFF. The DNA for the CDR3 is TGCAGCGTCCTCCTGACAGGGGACACCGGGGAGCTGTTTTTT. The chain is built from TRBV29-1 and TRBJ2-2; 8 bases fit TRBD1. Germline CDR1 SQVTM, CDR2 ANQGSEA. Trimming cost V 6 bases and J 3 bases; bases outside gene matches: 6. CDR3 length: 14 residues.

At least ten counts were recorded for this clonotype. The CDR3 loop is CSVQTSGPYEQYF. The CDR3 coding sequence is TGCAGCGTTCAGACTAGCGGGCCCTACGAGCAGTACTTC. This chain uses TRBV29-1 with TRBJ2-7; TRBD2 agrees at 10 bases. After removal of 5 bases from V and 2 bases from J, the junction contained 3 bases not matched to a gene. This CDR3 is built from 13 residues. Germline V CDR1 and CDR2: SQVTM, ANQGSEA.

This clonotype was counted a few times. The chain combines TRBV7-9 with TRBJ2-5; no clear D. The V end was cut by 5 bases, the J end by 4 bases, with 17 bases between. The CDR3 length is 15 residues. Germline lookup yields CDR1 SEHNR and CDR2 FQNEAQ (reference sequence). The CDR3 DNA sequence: TGTGCCAGCAGCCCTACCGGTGGAGCGACAGAGACCCAGTACTTC. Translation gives CASSPTGGATETQYF.

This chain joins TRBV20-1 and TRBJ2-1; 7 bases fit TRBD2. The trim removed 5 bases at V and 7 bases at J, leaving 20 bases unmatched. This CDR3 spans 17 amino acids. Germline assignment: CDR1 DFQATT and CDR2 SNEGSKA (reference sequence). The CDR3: CSAHLGSRRGTKNEQFF. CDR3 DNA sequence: TGCAGTGCTCACCTGGGAAGTCGGCGGGGGACTAAGAATGAGCAGTTCTTC.

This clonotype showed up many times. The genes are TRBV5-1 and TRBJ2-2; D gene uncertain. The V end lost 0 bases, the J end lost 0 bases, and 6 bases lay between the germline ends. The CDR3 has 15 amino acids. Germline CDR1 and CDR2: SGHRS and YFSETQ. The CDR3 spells CASSLVGPNTGELFF. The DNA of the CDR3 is TGCGCCAGCAGCTTGGTTGGGCCGAACACCGGGGAGCTGTTTTTT.

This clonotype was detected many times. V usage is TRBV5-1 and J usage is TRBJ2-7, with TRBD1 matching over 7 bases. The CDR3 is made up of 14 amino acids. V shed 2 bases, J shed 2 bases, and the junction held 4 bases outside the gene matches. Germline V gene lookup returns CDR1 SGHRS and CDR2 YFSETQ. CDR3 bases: TGCGCCAGCAGCTTCGGGACAGAGGCCTACGAGCAGTACTTC. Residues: CASSFGTEAYEQYF.

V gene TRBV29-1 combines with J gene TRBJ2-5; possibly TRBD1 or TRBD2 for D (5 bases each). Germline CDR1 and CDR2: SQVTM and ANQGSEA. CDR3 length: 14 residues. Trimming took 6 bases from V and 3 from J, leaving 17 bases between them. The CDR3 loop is CSVLRGPLEETQYF. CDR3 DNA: TGCAGCGTCCTGAGGGGACCCTTAGAAGAGACCCAGTACTTC.

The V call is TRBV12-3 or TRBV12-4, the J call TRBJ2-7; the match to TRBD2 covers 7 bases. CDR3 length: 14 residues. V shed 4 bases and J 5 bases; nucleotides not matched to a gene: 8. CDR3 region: CASSSNQLAHEQYF. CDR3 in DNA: TGTGCCAGCAGTTCCAATCAACTAGCGCACGAGCAGTACTTC.

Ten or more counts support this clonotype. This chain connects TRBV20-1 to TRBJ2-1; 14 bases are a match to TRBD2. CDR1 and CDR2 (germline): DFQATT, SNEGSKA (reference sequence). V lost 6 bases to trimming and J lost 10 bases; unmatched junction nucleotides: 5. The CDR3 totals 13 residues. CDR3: CSAPGLAGVEQFF. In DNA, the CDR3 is TGCAGTGCCCCGGGACTAGCGGGAGTGGAGCAGTTCTTC.

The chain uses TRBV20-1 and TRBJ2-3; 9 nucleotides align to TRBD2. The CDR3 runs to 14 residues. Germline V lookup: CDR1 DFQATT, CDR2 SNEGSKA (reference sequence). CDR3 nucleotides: TGCAGGGCCCCCTCGGGCGGGGGGGCCGATACGCAGTATTTT. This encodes CRAPSGGGADTQYF.

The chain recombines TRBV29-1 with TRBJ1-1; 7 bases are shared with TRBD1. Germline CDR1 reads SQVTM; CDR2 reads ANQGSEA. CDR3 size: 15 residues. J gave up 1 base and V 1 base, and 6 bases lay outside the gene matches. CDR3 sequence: CSVEGPDRTNTEAFF. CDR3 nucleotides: TGCAGCGTTGAAGGGCCGGACAGGACGAACACTGAAGCTTTCTTT.